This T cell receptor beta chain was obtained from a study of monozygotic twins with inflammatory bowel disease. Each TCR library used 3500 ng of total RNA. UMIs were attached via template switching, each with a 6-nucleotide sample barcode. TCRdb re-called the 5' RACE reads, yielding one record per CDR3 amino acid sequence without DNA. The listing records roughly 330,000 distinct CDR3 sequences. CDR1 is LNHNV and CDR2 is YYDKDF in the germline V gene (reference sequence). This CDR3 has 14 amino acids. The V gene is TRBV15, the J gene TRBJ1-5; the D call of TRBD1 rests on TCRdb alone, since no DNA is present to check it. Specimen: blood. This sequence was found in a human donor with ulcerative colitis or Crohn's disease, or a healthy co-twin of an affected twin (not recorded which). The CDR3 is CATSRDPPFQPQHF.